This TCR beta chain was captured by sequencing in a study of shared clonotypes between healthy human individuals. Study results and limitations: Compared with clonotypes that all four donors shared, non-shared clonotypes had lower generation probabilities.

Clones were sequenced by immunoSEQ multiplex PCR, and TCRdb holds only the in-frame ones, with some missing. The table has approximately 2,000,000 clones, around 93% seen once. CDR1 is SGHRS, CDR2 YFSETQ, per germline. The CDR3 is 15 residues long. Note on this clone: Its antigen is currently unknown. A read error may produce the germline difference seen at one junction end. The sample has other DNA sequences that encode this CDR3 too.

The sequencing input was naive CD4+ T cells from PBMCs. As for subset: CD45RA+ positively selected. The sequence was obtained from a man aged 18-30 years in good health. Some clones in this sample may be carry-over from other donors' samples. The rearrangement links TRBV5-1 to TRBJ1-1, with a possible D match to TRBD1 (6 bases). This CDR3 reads CASSLASGAGVVAFF. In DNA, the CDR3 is TGCGCCAGTAGCTTGGCGTCAGGGGCCGGGGTAGTAGCTTTCTTT.